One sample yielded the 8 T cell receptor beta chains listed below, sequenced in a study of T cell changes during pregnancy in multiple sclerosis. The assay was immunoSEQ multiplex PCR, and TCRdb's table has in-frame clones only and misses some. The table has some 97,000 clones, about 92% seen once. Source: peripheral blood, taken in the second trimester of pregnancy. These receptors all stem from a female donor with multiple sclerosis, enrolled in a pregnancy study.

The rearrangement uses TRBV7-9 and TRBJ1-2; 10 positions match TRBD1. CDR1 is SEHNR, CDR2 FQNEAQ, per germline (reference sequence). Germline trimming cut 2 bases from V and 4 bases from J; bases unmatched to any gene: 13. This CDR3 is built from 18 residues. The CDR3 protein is CASSLWMGQGSTGYGYTF. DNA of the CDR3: TGTGCCAGCAGCTTATGGATGGGACAGGGGTCAACCGGCTATGGCTACACCTTC. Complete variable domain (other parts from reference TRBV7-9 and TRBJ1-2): DTGVSQNPRHKITKRGQNVTFRCDPISEHNRLYWYRQTLGQGPEFLTYFQNEAQLEKSRLLSDRFSAERPKGSFSTLEIQRTEQGDSAMYLCASSLWMGQGSTGYGYTFGSGTRLTVV.

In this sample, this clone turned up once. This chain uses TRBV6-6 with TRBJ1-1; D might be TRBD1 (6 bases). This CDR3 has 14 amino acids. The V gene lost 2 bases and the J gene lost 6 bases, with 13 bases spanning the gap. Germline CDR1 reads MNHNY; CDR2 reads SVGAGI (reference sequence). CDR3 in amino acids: CASSYHRGGAEAFF. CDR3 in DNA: TGTGCCAGCAGTTACCATCGAGGGGGGGCTGAAGCTTTCTTT.

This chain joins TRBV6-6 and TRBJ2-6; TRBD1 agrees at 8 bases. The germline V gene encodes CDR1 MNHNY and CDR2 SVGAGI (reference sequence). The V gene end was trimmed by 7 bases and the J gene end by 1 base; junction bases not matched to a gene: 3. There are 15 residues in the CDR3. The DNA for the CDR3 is TGTGCCAGCACGGACAGGGCGTCTGGGGCCAACGTCCTGACTTTC. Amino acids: CASTDRASGANVLTF.

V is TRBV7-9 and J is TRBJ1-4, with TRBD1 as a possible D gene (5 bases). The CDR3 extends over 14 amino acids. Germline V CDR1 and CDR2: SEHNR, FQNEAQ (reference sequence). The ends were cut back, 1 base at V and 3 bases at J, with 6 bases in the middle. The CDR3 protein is CASSLVGANEKLFF. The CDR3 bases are TGTGCCAGCAGCTTAGTAGGGGCTAATGAAAAACTGTTTTTT.

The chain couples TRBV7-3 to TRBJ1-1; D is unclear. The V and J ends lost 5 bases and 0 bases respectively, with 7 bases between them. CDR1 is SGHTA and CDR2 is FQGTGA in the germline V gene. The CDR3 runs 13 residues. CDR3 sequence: CASSASVNTEAFF. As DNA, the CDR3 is TGTGCCAGCAGCGCCTCAGTGAACACTGAAGCTTTCTTT.

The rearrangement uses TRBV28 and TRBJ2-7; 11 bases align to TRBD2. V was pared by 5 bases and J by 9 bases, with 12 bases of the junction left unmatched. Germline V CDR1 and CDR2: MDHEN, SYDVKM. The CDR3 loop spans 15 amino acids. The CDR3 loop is CASSIPGLAAGGQYF. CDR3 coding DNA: TGTGCCAGCAGTATCCCGGGACTAGCGGCTGGCGGGCAGTACTTC.

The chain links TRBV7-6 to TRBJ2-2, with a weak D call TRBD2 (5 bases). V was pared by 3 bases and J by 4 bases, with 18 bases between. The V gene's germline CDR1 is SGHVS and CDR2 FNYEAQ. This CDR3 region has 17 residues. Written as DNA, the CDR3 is TGTGCCAGCAGCTTGGGGTCGTCACTAGTCCGCACCGGGGAGCTGTTTTTT. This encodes CASSLGSSLVRTGELFF.

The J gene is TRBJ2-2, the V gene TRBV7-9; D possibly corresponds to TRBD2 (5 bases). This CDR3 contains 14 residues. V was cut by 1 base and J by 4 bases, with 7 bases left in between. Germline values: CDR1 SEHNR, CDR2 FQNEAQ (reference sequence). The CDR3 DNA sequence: TGTGCCAGCAGCTTAGGGACTTTCACCGGGGAGCTGTTTTTT. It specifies CASSLGTFTGELFF.